This T cell receptor (beta chain) was recorded in a study of shared clonotypes between healthy human individuals. Study conclusions and caveats: In general, naive subsets displayed greater estimated richness than memory subsets did. Large sequencing depth failed to make sorted-subset sequencing complete, rarefaction showed. Generation probabilities of non-shared clonotypes were lower (relative to those shared by all four donors).

With regard to this clone: The antigen remains undetermined.

V dropped 5 bases and J dropped 0 bases, with 12 bases sitting between them. CDR1 SEHNR and CDR2 FQNEAQ come from the germline V gene (reference sequence). The CDR3 runs to 15 residues. Assay used: immunoSEQ multiplex PCR; TCRdb lists only in-frame clones, some missing. The repertoire holds 2 million to 2.5 million clones, with 85% to 95% as singletons. This chain links TRBV7-9 with TRBJ2-3; D perhaps matches TRBD1 (5 bases). This sequence originates from a man between 18 and 29 years old in good health. The sequenced material came from naive CD4+ T cells sorted from blood. Subset indicated: CD45RA+ positively selected. Written as DNA, the CDR3 is TGTGCCAGCAGCGACAGAGCCCCTAGCACAGATACGCAGTATTTT. The encoded protein is CASSDRAPSTDTQYF.